This TCR beta chain was captured by sequencing in a study of spatial heterogeneity in lung cancer. Study-level points and caveats: Expanded alpha and beta TCR counts within tumors tracked tumor mutation counts. Estimation of coverage gave values of roughly 6.9% for alpha and 13% for beta chains in tumor T cells.

Trimming took 5 bases from V and 0 from J, leaving 7 bases between them. Germline CDR1 SQVTM, CDR2 ANQGSEA. The CDR3 covers 12 residues. TCRdb itself ran the 5' RACE reads through MiXCR, one entry per CDR3 protein. The sample holds roughly 1,700 distinct CDR3 sequences, 4% to 5.5% seen once. As for time point: sample taken at primary tumor resection. Material for sequencing was whole RNA from tumor, nontumor lung or frozen PBMC, left unsorted. Within the sample, this clonotype is medium-sized. Its antigen is as yet unknown. Sequencing was performed on lung tumor tissue, taken at surgery. This receptor was identified in a male donor with early-stage non-small cell lung cancer. The gene calls are TRBV29-1 and TRBJ2-5, with D uncertain. CDR3 nucleotide sequence: TGCAGCGTTAACAAACACCAAGAGACCCAGTACTTC. Protein product: CSVNKHQETQYF.